This T cell receptor (beta chain) derives from a study of blood T cell repertoires in COVID-19. The overall study: The cDNA or gDNA used as material had been derived from T cells, B-cell-depleted T cells, or PBMCs.

Participants were aged 18 to 89 years, lived in 24 US areas, and enrolled virtually. Self-reported history from a screening survey and questionnaire set each donor's cohort. Germline CDR1 reads KGHSH; CDR2 reads LQKENI. The CDR3 spans 14 residues. V lost 6 bases and J lost 0, with 8 bases in between. Original methodology: Nucleated cell counts were estimated from reference gene primer amplification. Using immunoSEQ multiplex PCR, the repertoire was profiled, and TCRdb retains in-frame clones only, with some absent. The V and J calls and clone size come from that table; D and trimming were worked out from the DNA. The top ten clones hold roughly 1.1% of a sample with a few hundred thousand clones, more than 80% of them seen once.

Material: PBMCs or T cells enriched from blood (not recorded which). The chain has TRBV18 and TRBJ1-4; D gene unclear. The source is a man aged 25 to 40 who had recovered from COVID-19. The DNA for the CDR3 is TGTGCCAGCTCTCACACCGCAACTAATGAAAAACTGTTTTTT. It yields the protein CASSHTATNEKLFF.